The sequence of this TCR beta chain was determined in a study of T cell responses to AZD1222 COVID-19 vaccine (dated by TCRdb to about 2021). Describing the broader study: AZD1222 recipients whose second dose came at about 4 weeks and those whose second dose came at about 12 weeks were combined into one group, since spike-specific TCR depth and breadth did not differ between the two schedules. TCR sequencing covered 230 to 250 trial participants: 207 given two doses of AZD1222 and 26 given two doses of MenACWY control vaccine. Enrollment into the trials was organized by age into subgroups of 18-55, 56-69 and 70-plus years, and those subgroups contained roughly 150, 30 and 60 TCR-sequenced participants, respectively. Study-wide findings and limitations: The 56-69-year group was small, and its depth increase did not reach significance, likely because of low power. Because no day 14 peak-response samples were available, repertoires were characterized only after the peak T cell response. Conclusions about previously exposed vaccinees are limited because only six or seven AZD1222 recipients were SARS-CoV-2 seropositive at baseline. The vaccine-associated CD4 TCRs covered the entire spike protein, and the dominant responses fell in regions 160-218 and 743-854. After two AZD1222 doses, both the breadth and the depth of spike-specific TCRs were significantly higher than at day 0 and than in MenACWY recipients. Nearly half of unique spike-specific TCRs reportedly recognized epitopes outside regions mutated in the B.1.351 and B.1.1.7 variants. Participants were mostly white British and included more females than males, and it was suggested by the authors that clonal diversity may have been underestimated.

Spanning cysteine to phenylalanine, the CDR3 consists of 12 amino acids. CDR3 DNA is the only sequence kept; it has 36 bases, read in frame from the first base. The germline ends are 9 bases apart after V is trimmed by 6 bases and J by 4 bases. CDR1 MDHEN and CDR2 SYDVKM are derived from the germline V gene. As regards this clone: The specificity of this receptor is unknown. Per-nucleotide qualities are absent, and no much larger clonotype sits a single base away.

The CDR3 regions of human TCRbeta chains were analyzed by immunosequencing. The study's processing was this. Repertoire TCRs were matched against a reference library of SARS-CoV-2-specific TCRs generated with the MIRA antigen-specificity platform. Breadth was defined as the fraction of unique TCRs that were SARS-CoV-2-associated. Depth was defined as the fraction of total T cells that were SARS-CoV-2-associated. Each spike-specific TCR was assigned to its reactive spike region and to a CD4 or CD8 class using the MIRA data. Log10-transformed breadth and depth values were compared by one-way ANOVA with Sidak's multiple comparisons tests. The immuneACCESS repertoire file appears here via TCRdb, limited to in-frame rearrangements. These files lack a portion of the clones; in checked studies, under half of the deficit traces to unresolved V genes, and the cause of the others is not known. The V and J calls and clone size were taken over from that table, and D and trimming were inferred from the DNA. The sample profile shows around 190,000 clones; 85% to 95% of them were found once. The ten largest clones add up to 1% to 1.5% of the sample.

The time point label for this specimen denotes: baseline before first vaccination. Vaccinee samples were obtained from the UK trials COV001 and COV002, which included a single-blind randomized controlled phase 2/3 trial of AZD1222 (ChAdOx1 nCoV-19) in healthy adults. For TCRbeta chain sequencing, PBMC samples from trial participants were taken at day 0 and at day 28 after the second dose. Here the sequenced sample was peripheral blood, taken on day 0 of AZD1222 vaccination. This TCR was recovered from an adult in good health. Recombination connected TRBV28 to TRBJ1-2; TRBD1 is a possible D gene, resting on 6 matching bases. The DNA sequence reads TGTGCCAGCAGAGGGGGGAGCTATGGCTACACCTTC. The resulting protein is CASRGGSYGYTF.